Below, 31 T cell receptor beta chains from the same sample are listed, as sequenced in a study of shared clonotypes between healthy human individuals. Generated by immunoSEQ multiplex PCR, the TCRdb table keeps only in-frame clones and is missing some. The data hold nearly 600,000 clones, with around 95% observed a single time. CD45RO-negative, CCR7-positively selected cells formed the naive CD8 fraction, excluding terminally differentiated effector memory CD45RA+ cells. The sequenced material came from naive CD8+ T cells sorted from blood. Source of these receptors: a woman under 40 in good health.

The chain links TRBV20-1 to TRBJ2-1; D is unclear. Deletions cut 3 bases from V and 5 bases from J, with 5 bases between. There are 11 residues in the CDR3. The germline V gene has CDR1 DFQATT and CDR2 SNEGSKA (reference sequence). CDR3 in DNA: TGCAGTGCTAGCAATAACAATGAGCAGTTCTTC. Encoded protein: CSASNNNEQFF.

The J gene is TRBJ2-5, the V gene TRBV11-3; D uncertain. The V gene's germline CDR1 is SGHNT and CDR2 YENEEA. V dropped 5 bases and J dropped 0 bases, with 13 bases sitting between them. CDR3 size: 15 residues. In DNA, the CDR3 is TGTGCCAGCAGCACCACGGACGCAAACCAAGAGACCCAGTACTTC. Protein product: CASSTTDANQETQYF.

The genes are TRBV5-4 and TRBJ2-7, with TRBD1 matching 11 bases. The CDR3 length is 15 residues. Per germline, CDR1 SGHNT and CDR2 YYREEE (reference sequence). V lost 2 bases, J lost 5 bases, and 6 bases stayed unmatched. CDR3 residues: CASSFGTGGLHEQYF. In DNA, the CDR3 is TGTGCCAGCAGCTTCGGGACAGGGGGTCTCCACGAGCAGTACTTC.

This chain joins TRBV9 and TRBJ1-2; D not resolved. The CDR3 consists of 13 residues. CDR1 and CDR2 (germline): SGDLS, YYNGEE. V lost 7 bases to trimming and J lost 4 bases, with 14 bases between them. The CDR3 here is CASSGYSAYGYTF. CDR3 DNA: TGTGCCAGCTCCGGGTACAGTGCCTATGGCTACACCTTC.

V gene TRBV28 combines with J gene TRBJ1-5; maybe TRBD1 (6 bases). Looked up from germline, CDR1 is MDHEN and CDR2 is SYDVKM. V was cut by 7 bases and J by 2 bases, with 15 bases left in between. CDR3 length: 15 amino acids. DNA for the CDR3: TGTGCCAGCAAAGCTGGGGGCGAGGGCAATCAGCCCCAGCATTTT. This codes for CASKAGGEGNQPQHF.

The chain recombines TRBV7-9 with TRBJ2-1; 10 positions agree with TRBD2. The CDR3 is made up of 14 amino acids. The germline CDR1 and CDR2 sequences are SEHNR and FQNEAQ (reference sequence). V was clipped by 6 bases and J by 1 base; unmatched bases: 0. The CDR3 DNA sequence: TGTGCCAGCAGGACTAGCGGGTCCTACAATGAGCAGTTCTTC. It translates to CASRTSGSYNEQFF.

V gene TRBV7-9 combines with J gene TRBJ2-7; D unclear. Trimming shortened V by 7 bases and J by 0 bases, and 10 bases separated the two germline ends. Germline V gene data show CDR1 as SEHNR and CDR2 as FQNEAQ (reference sequence). There are 13 residues in the CDR3. CDR3 protein: CASNLQDSYEQYF. Here the CDR3 DNA reads TGTGCCAGCAATCTCCAAGACTCCTACGAGCAGTACTTC.

The V call is TRBV4-1, the J call TRBJ2-5; the D call may be TRBD1 or TRBD2 (5 bases each). CDR1 is MGHRA and CDR2 is YSYEKL in the germline V gene. The CDR3 consists of 14 residues. V was shortened by 4 bases and J by 4 bases, with 13 bases between the two germline ends. The CDR3 nucleotides are TGCGCCAGCAGCCCCTATGAGGGGTTAGAGACCCAGTACTTC. Translation gives CASSPYEGLETQYF.

This chain connects TRBV10-3 to TRBJ1-1, with D possibly being TRBD1 (6 bases). Between the trimmed V and J ends, which lost 2 bases and 6 bases, there was a span of 13 bases. In germline, CDR1 is ENHRY, CDR2 SYGVKD. This CDR3 has 14 amino acids. The CDR3 sequence: CAISEAQGSPEAFF. CDR3 in DNA: TGTGCCATCAGTGAGGCGCAGGGGAGCCCTGAAGCTTTCTTT.

Concerning this clone itself: In the same sample, other DNA sequences code for this CDR3. The rearrangement uses TRBV27 and TRBJ1-2, with TRBD1 as a possible D gene (5 bases). The V gene lost 5 bases and the J gene lost 2 bases, with 9 bases spanning the gap. Germline V gene data show CDR1 as MNHEY and CDR2 as SMNVEV (reference sequence). The CDR3 has 13 amino acids. The CDR3 DNA reads TGTGCCAGCAGTCTGGGACGGAACTATGGCTACACCTTC. Its translation is CASSLGRNYGYTF.

The chain recombines TRBV6-5 with TRBJ2-5, with D possibly TRBD2 on 5 matching bases. V dropped 7 bases and J dropped 0 bases, with 9 bases sitting between them. The CDR3 loop spans 13 amino acids. Per the germline V gene, CDR1 is MNHEY and CDR2 is SVGAGI. The CDR3 DNA sequence: TGTGCCAGCAAGACTACCTACCAAGAGACCCAGTACTTC. This encodes CASKTTYQETQYF.

This chain links TRBV27 with TRBJ1-2, with D tentatively TRBD1 (5 bases). CDR1 and CDR2 from the germline V gene are MNHEY and SMNVEV (reference sequence). Trimming took off 7 bases at V and 0 bases at J, with 12 bases between the two ends. The CDR3 has 14 residues. CDR3 DNA sequence: TGTGCCAGCACTCCAACGGGGGCTAACTATGGCTACACCTTC. It translates to CASTPTGANYGYTF.

The chain uses TRBV28 and TRBJ2-3, with 12 bases matching TRBD2. V lost 4 bases to trimming and J lost 4 bases; unmatched junction nucleotides: 9. The CDR3 covers 17 residues. CDR1 and CDR2 (germline): MDHEN, SYDVKM. The CDR3 protein is CASSYLPLAGGADTQYF. CDR3 sequence (DNA): TGTGCCAGCAGTTACCTCCCACTAGCGGGAGGTGCAGATACGCAGTATTTT.

The V gene is TRBV28, the J gene TRBJ2-7; D possibly uses TRBD1 or TRBD2 (5 bases each). Trimming shortened V by 8 bases and J by 0 bases, and 8 bases separated the two germline ends. Germline CDR1 and CDR2: MDHEN and SYDVKM. This CDR3 comprises 12 residues. This chain's CDR3 is CASGTVSYEQYF. CDR3 sequence (DNA): TGTGCCAGCGGGACGGTCTCCTACGAGCAGTACTTC.

The count of this clone is one. The chain has TRBV28 and TRBJ2-3; D gene uncertain. V was shortened by 1 base and J by 6 bases, with 8 bases between the two germline ends. There are 13 residues in the CDR3. The germline V gene encodes CDR1 MDHEN and CDR2 SYDVKM. CDR3: CASSLFQVDTQYF. For the CDR3, the DNA is TGTGCCAGCAGTTTATTTCAGGTGGATACGCAGTATTTT.

The chain couples TRBV10-1 to TRBJ2-5; 9 nucleotides agree with TRBD2. Germline assignment: CDR1 WNHNN and CDR2 SYGVQD (reference sequence). With 4 bases clipped from V and 0 bases from J, the junction kept 9 bases outside the gene matches. The length of the CDR3 is 17 residues. The CDR3 DNA reads TGCGCCAGCAGTGCAGGTGTAGCGGGGGACCACCAAGAGACCCAGTACTTC. The encoded protein is CASSAGVAGDHQETQYF.

CDR3 loop: CASSTWTAYNEQFF. The DNA of the CDR3 is TGTGCCAGTAGTACGTGGACAGCCTACAATGAGCAGTTCTTC. The chain joins TRBV19 to TRBJ2-1, with D possibly TRBD1 on 6 matching bases. Germline CDR1 is LNHDA and CDR2 is SQIVND (reference sequence). V was pared by 4 bases and J by 2 bases, with 9 bases between. This CDR3 is 14 amino acids long.

The gene calls are TRBV10-3 and TRBJ2-1, with D possibly TRBD1 on 6 matching bases. CDR3 length: 15 amino acids. Trimming took 3 bases from V and 12 from J, leaving 21 bases between them. Germline CDR1 is ENHRY and CDR2 is SYGVKD. The CDR3 loop is CAISEWGRMASGQFF. CDR3 sequence (DNA): TGTGCCATCAGTGAATGGGGGCGTATGGCTTCCGGGCAGTTCTTC.

In the case of this clone: The sample carries other DNA sequences with the same CDR3. The V gene is TRBV27, the J gene TRBJ2-3; 7 bases match TRBD2. Trimming took 1 base from V and 3 from J; bases not matched to a gene: 1. The CDR3 covers 14 residues. The germline CDR1 and CDR2 sequences are MNHEY and SMNVEV (reference sequence). In DNA form, the CDR3 reads TGTGCCAGCAGTTTATGGGGGGGGACAGATACGCAGTATTTT. This encodes CASSLWGGTDTQYF.

The V call is TRBV27, the J call TRBJ2-2; D is ambiguous. In germline, CDR1 is MNHEY, CDR2 SMNVEV (reference sequence). Trimming left V 0 bases short and J 1 base short, with 12 bases between. The CDR3 extends over 17 amino acids. As DNA, the CDR3 is TGTGCCAGCAGTTTATCTTTTTGGGCAGAGAACACCGGGGAGCTGTTTTTT. Its translation: CASSLSFWAENTGELFF.

V and J are TRBV27 and TRBJ2-3; 7 bases map to TRBD1. V shed 6 bases, J shed 4 bases, and the junction held 7 bases outside the gene matches. The CDR3 totals 14 residues. The germline V gene encodes CDR1 MNHEY and CDR2 SMNVEV (reference sequence). This CDR3 reads CASSQTGVADTQYF. The CDR3 coding sequence is TGTGCCAGCAGCCAAACAGGGGTGGCAGATACGCAGTATTTT.

Concerning this clone: Other DNA sequences in the sample encode the same CDR3. The chain uses TRBV27 and TRBJ1-1; D is undetermined. The CDR3 contains 14 residues. V was clipped by 2 bases and J by 1 base, with 8 bases between them. Looked up from germline, CDR1 is MNHEY and CDR2 is SMNVEV (reference sequence). CDR3 nucleotides: TGTGCCAGCAGTTTACGGACGGCGAACACTGAAGCTTTCTTT. Translated: CASSLRTANTEAFF.

The gene calls are TRBV5-8 and TRBJ2-7, with TRBD2 identical over 8 bases. The CDR3 runs to 14 residues. The V and J ends lost 4 bases and 0 bases, in that order; junction bases with no gene match: 3. Germline CDR1 reads SGHTS; CDR2 reads YDEGEE. The CDR3 DNA sequence: TGTGCCAGCAGCCTAGCGGGCCCCTCCTACGAGCAGTACTTC. It yields the protein CASSLAGPSYEQYF.

This clone has a single count. The genes are TRBV13 and TRBJ2-5, with D possibly matching TRBD1 (5 bases). The CDR3 length is 17 residues. Germline CDR1 reads PRHDT; CDR2 reads FYEKMQ (reference sequence). V lost 1 base, J lost 4 bases, and 19 bases lay in between. The DNA for the CDR3 is TGTGCCAGCAGCTTAGACGCAGGGTCTTCCTACGGAGAGACCCAGTACTTC. As protein: CASSLDAGSSYGETQYF.

About this clone itself: Other DNA sequences of this sample code for an identical CDR3. V usage is TRBV28 and J usage is TRBJ2-3; a possible D gene is TRBD2 (5 bases). Trimming left V 3 bases short and J 3 bases short, with 10 bases between. The germline gives CDR1 MDHEN, CDR2 SYDVKM. The length of the CDR3 is 14 residues. The CDR3 here is CASSFGTRTDTQYF. The CDR3 nucleotides are TGTGCCAGCAGTTTCGGAACTAGAACAGATACGCAGTATTTT.

This clone was counted a single time. This chain uses TRBV4-1 with TRBJ1-5; D remains ambiguous. There are 16 residues in the CDR3. Per the germline V gene, CDR1 is MGHRA and CDR2 is YSYEKL. The V end was cut by 2 bases, the J end by 0 bases, with 11 bases between. Written as DNA, the CDR3 is TGCGCCAGCAGCCAATTAGGAGGGCTTAGCAATCAGCCCCAGCATTTT. Translation gives CASSQLGGLSNQPQHF.

Notes on this clone: At the DNA level, this CDR3 is encoded by other sequences in the same sample as well. The chain has TRBV28 and TRBJ2-1; D is ambiguous. The ends were cut back, 3 bases at V and 7 bases at J, with 7 bases in the middle. The CDR3 length is 12 residues. The germline V gene has CDR1 MDHEN and CDR2 SYDVKM. The CDR3 region has the DNA TGTGCCAGCAGTTTTGATGGGAATGAGCAGTTCTTC. Its protein is CASSFDGNEQFF.

The rearrangement uses TRBV4-1 and TRBJ1-1; tentatively, D is TRBD1 (6 bases). Germline lookup yields CDR1 MGHRA and CDR2 YSYEKL. V lost 1 base and J lost 4, with 10 bases in between. The CDR3 consists of 14 residues. This CDR3 reads CASSQGNRVTEAFF. In nucleotides, the CDR3 is TGCGCCAGCAGCCAAGGAAACAGGGTCACTGAAGCTTTCTTT.

The V and J genes are TRBV19 and TRBJ1-5, with 9 bases that match TRBD1. J lost 2 bases, V lost 4 bases, and 3 bases had no gene match. The CDR3 contains 15 residues. Germline CDR1 is LNHDA and CDR2 is SQIVND (reference sequence). In nucleotides, the CDR3 is TGTGCCAGTAGTAGGGACAGGGAAGGCAATCAGCCCCAGCATTTT. Protein sequence: CASSRDREGNQPQHF.

The rearrangement uses TRBV4-2 and TRBJ1-6; 12 nucleotides align to TRBD1. The junction had 8 bases not matched to a gene; V was cut back by 2 bases and J by 0 bases. Germline loops: CDR1 LGHNA, CDR2 YNFKEQ. The CDR3 totals 20 residues. The CDR3 sequence: CASSQLLGQGALSYNSPLHF. In DNA, the CDR3 is TGTGCCAGCAGCCAACTGCTGGGACAGGGGGCACTCTCCTATAATTCACCCCTCCACTTT.

The V call is TRBV30, the J call TRBJ1-6; no reliable D call. Per the germline V gene, CDR1 is GTSNPN and CDR2 is SVGIG (reference sequence). Between the trimmed V and J ends, which lost 2 bases and 2 bases, there was a span of 13 bases. The length of the CDR3 is 16 residues. The CDR3: CAWSPTKVAYNSPLHF. The CDR3 nucleotides are TGTGCCTGGAGTCCGACAAAGGTCGCCTATAATTCACCCCTCCACTTT.